A selection of T cell receptor beta chains follows, all from one sample in a study of T cells expressing NK-cell markers. From its re-call of the 5' RACE reads, TCRdb lists each CDR3 protein once, without DNA. Recorded for this sample: about half a million distinct CDR3 sequences. Sequencing used blood T cells: a sorted CD56 or NKG2C T cell subset, CD4+ or CD8+ T cells, or bulk PBMC T cells (not recorded which). These receptors were obtained from a woman in her forties or fifties in good health. Both conserved end residues are part of each CDR3.

CDR3 protein: CASSPFVAGTSLEQFF
V gene: TRBV3-1
J gene: TRBJ2-1

CDR3 protein: CASSEGTSGDEQFF
V gene: TRBV5-1
J gene: TRBJ2-1

CDR3 protein: CAGGAGEGDTQYF
V gene: TRBV10-3
J gene: TRBJ2-3

CDR3 protein: CASSRDRLLEFTF
V gene: TRBV11-2
J gene: TRBJ1-2

CDR3 protein: CASSLTGDMTEAFF
V gene: TRBV7-9
J gene: TRBJ1-1

CDR3 protein: CASRRARGMRDTEAFF
V gene: TRBV28
J gene: TRBJ1-1

CDR3 protein: CASSRTGLANIQYF
V gene: TRBV11-3
J gene: TRBJ2-4

CDR3 protein: CAISESGQGPNEQFF
V gene: TRBV10-3
J gene: TRBJ2-1

CDR3 protein: CASSPAGVYNEQFF
V gene: TRBV7-9
J gene: TRBJ2-1

CDR3 protein: CASSLLGSGRATDTQYF
V gene: TRBV11-2
J gene: TRBJ2-3

CDR3 protein: CASSQASGASNTGELFF
V gene: TRBV4-2
J gene: TRBJ2-2

CDR3 protein: CASSHQTSVKVGNEQFF
V gene: TRBV5-1
J gene: TRBJ2-1

CDR3 protein: CASSLARTGGRYEQYF
V gene: TRBV7-8
J gene: TRBJ2-7

CDR3 protein: CASSLGGPSPTDTQYF
V gene: TRBV3-1
J gene: TRBJ2-3

CDR3 protein: CASSRDRMDTQYF
V gene: TRBV6-1
J gene: TRBJ2-3

CDR3 protein: CATSEPRQGAETQYF
V gene: TRBV24-1
J gene: TRBJ2-5

CDR3 protein: CASRSRPVEETQYF
V gene: TRBV12-3/TRBV12-4
J gene: TRBJ2-5

CDR3 protein: CASSFGRQNTEAFF
V gene: TRBV27
J gene: TRBJ1-1

CDR3 protein: CASSLLANSETQYF
V gene: TRBV7-6
J gene: TRBJ2-5

CDR3 protein: CSAEIRGARTEAFF
V gene: TRBV20-1
J gene: TRBJ1-1

CDR3 protein: CASSFRSYNQPQHF
V gene: TRBV5-6
J gene: TRBJ1-5

CDR3 protein: CAISESSPSRNTEAFF
V gene: TRBV10-3
J gene: TRBJ1-1

CDR3 protein: CASSQFDSGQGDPNTEAFF
V gene: TRBV16
J gene: TRBJ1-1

CDR3 protein: CASRTSDRGYGYTF
V gene: TRBV27
J gene: TRBJ1-2

CDR3 protein: CASSQREGGETQYF
V gene: TRBV12-3/TRBV12-4
J gene: TRBJ2-5

CDR3 protein: CASSEDAGDNEQFF
V gene: TRBV7-3
J gene: TRBJ2-1

CDR3 protein: CASSLEGVGGTGELFF
V gene: TRBV11-2
J gene: TRBJ2-2

CDR3 protein: CASSLSRGEVDTEAFF
V gene: TRBV14
J gene: TRBJ1-1

CDR3 protein: CASSPGTLKTQYF
V gene: TRBV12-3/TRBV12-4
J gene: TRBJ2-5

CDR3 protein: CASGHLVNTIYF
V gene: TRBV6-1
J gene: TRBJ1-3

CDR3 protein: CASSRPGLQEQFF
V gene: TRBV19
J gene: TRBJ2-1

CDR3 protein: CASSILNAYETQYF
V gene: TRBV7-2
J gene: TRBJ2-5

CDR3 protein: CASSPLVIGETQYF
V gene: TRBV6-2/TRBV6-3
J gene: TRBJ2-5

CDR3 protein: CASSQDGLGTVFDEQFF
V gene: TRBV4-1
J gene: TRBJ2-1

CDR3 protein: CASSESPASGTDTQYF
V gene: TRBV25-1
J gene: TRBJ2-3

CDR3 protein: CASSATGDGYTEAFF
V gene: TRBV19
J gene: TRBJ1-1

CDR3 protein: CSARGWEHTDTQYF
V gene: TRBV20-1
J gene: TRBJ2-3

CDR3 protein: CSVEDAWGGSEQFF
V gene: TRBV29-1
J gene: TRBJ2-1

CDR3 protein: CASSSPGLGFSHTQYF
V gene: TRBV12-3/TRBV12-4
J gene: TRBJ2-3

CDR3 protein: CATSDPTGYNEQFF
V gene: TRBV24-1
J gene: TRBJ2-1

CDR3 protein: CASRPRGGGVEQFF
V gene: TRBV25-1
J gene: TRBJ2-1

CDR3 protein: CASSRRTGGRADTQYF
V gene: TRBV6-5
J gene: TRBJ2-3

CDR3 protein: CSVGGTSGNSYNEQFF
V gene: TRBV29-1
J gene: TRBJ2-1

CDR3 protein: CASSLGGFSGIYNEQFF
V gene: TRBV5-1
J gene: TRBJ2-1

CDR3 protein: CASSQVRQRETQYF
V gene: TRBV3-1
J gene: TRBJ2-5

CDR3 protein: CASSSRGYEQFF
V gene: TRBV5-1
J gene: TRBJ2-1

CDR3 protein: CASTTPRHYYEQYF
V gene: TRBV7-2
J gene: TRBJ2-7

CDR3 protein: CASEKASVGQGIQYF
V gene: TRBV2
J gene: TRBJ2-4